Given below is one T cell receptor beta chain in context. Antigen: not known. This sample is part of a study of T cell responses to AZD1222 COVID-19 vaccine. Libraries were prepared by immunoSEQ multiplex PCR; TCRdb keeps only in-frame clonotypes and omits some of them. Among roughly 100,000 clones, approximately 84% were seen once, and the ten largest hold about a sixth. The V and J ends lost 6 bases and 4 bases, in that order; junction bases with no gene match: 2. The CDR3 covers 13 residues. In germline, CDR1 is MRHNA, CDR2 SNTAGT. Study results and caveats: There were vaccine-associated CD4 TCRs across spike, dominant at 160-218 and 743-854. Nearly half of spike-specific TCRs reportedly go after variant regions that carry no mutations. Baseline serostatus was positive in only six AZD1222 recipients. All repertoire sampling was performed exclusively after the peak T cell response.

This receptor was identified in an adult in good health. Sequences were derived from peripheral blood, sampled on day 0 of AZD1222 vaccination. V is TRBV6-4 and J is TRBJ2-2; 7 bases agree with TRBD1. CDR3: CASSRQGTGELFF. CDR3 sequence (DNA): TGTGCCAGCAGCCGACAGGGCACCGGGGAGCTGTTTTTT.